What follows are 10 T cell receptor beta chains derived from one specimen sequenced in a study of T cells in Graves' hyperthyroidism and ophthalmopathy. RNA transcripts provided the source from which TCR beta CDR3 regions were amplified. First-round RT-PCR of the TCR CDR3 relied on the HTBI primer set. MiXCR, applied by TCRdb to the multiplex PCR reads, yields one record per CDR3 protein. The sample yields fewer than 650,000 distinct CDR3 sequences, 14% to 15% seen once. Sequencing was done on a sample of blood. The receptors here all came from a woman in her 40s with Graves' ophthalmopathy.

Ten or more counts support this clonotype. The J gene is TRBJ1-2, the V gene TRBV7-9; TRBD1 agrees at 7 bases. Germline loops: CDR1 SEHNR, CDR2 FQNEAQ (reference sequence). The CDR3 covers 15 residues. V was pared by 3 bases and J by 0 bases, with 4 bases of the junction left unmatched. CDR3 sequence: CASSFDGTANYGYTF. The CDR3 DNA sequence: TGTGCCAGCAGCTTCGACGGGACAGCTAACTATGGCTACACCTTC.

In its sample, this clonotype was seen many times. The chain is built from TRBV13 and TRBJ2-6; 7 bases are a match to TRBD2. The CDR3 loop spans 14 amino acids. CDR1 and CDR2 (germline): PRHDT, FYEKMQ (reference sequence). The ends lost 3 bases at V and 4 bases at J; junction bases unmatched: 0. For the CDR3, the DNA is TGTGCCAGCAGCTTGCGGGGGGGGGCCAACGTCCTGACTTTC. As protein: CASSLRGGANVLTF.

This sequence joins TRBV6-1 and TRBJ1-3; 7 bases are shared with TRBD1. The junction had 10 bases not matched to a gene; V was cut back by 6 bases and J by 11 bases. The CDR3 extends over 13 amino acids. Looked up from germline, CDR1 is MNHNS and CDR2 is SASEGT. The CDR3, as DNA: TGTGCCAGCAGCCGGGACAGCTTTTCGGCCATATATTTT. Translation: CASSRDSFSAIYF.

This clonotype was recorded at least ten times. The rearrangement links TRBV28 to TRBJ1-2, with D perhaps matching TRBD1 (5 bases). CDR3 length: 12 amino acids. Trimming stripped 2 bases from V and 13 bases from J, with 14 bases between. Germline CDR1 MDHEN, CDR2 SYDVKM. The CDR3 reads CASSLTVLGVTF. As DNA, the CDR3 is TGTGCCAGCAGTTTAACGGTTCTAGGGGTCACCTTC.

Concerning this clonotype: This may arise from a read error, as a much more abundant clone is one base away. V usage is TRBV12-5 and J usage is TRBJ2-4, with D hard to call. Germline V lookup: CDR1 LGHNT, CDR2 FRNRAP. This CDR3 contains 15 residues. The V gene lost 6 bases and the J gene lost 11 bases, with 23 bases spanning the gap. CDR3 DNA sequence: TGTGCTAGTGGCCATGGGCTACCCACGTCGTCAGTTCAGTACTTC. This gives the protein CASGHGLPTSSVQYF. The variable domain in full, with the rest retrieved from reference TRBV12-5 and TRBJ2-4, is DARVTQTPRHKVTEMGQEVTMRCQPILGHNTVFWYRQTMMQGLELLAYFRNRAPLDDSGMPKDRFSAEMPDATLATLKIQPSEPRDSAVYFCASGHGLPTSSVQYFGAGTRLSVL.

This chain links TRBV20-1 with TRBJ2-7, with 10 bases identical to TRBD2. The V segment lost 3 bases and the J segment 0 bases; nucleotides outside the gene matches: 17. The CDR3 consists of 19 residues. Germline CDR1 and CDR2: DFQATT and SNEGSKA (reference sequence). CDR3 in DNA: TGCAGTGCTAGCCCTTCCGGACTAGCGGAGAGAGTCCCCTCCTACGAGCAGTACTTC. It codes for CSASPSGLAERVPSYEQYF.

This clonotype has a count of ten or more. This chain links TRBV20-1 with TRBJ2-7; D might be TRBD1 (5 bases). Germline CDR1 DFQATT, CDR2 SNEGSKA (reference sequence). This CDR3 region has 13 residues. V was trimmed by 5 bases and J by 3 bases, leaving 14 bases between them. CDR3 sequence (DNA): TGCAGTGCTGGGCTGACAGAAATCTACGAGCAGTACTTC. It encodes CSAGLTEIYEQYF.

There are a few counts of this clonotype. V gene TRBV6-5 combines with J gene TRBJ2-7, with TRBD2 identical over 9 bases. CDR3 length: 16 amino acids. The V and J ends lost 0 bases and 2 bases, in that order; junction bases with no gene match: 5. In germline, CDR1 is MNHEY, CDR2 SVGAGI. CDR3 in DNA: TGTGCCAGCAGTTACTCATCAGCGGGAGGTGCCTACGAGCAGTACTTC. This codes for CASSYSSAGGAYEQYF.

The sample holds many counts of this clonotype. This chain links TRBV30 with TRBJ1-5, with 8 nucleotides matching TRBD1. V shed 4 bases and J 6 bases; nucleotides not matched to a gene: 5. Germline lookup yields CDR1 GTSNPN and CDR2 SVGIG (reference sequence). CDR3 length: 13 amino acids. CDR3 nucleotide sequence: TGTGCCTGGACACAGGGGGATGGTCAGCCCCAGCATTTT. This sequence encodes CAWTQGDGQPQHF.

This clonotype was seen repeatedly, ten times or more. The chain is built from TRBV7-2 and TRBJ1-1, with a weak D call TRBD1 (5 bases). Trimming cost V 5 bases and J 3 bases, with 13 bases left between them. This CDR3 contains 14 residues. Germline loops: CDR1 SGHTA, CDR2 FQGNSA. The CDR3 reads CASSRRGTDTEAFF. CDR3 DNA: TGTGCCAGCAGCCGTAGGGGAACTGACACTGAAGCTTTCTTT. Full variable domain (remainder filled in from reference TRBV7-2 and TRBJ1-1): GAGVSQSPSNKVTEKGKDVELRCDPISGHTALYWYRQSLGQGLEFLIYFQGNSAPDKSGLPSDRFSAERTGGSVSTLTIQRTQQEDSAVYLCASSRRGTDTEAFFGQGTRLTVV.